This T cell receptor (beta chain) was sequenced during a study of blood T cells in healthy people across ages. Using a J-beta primer mix together with a sample-barcoded 5' primer, a second PCR was run for roughly 7 to 12 cycles. The template-switch adaptor, which had 12 random nucleotides, put a tag on each cDNA molecule. TCRdb re-analysed the 5' RACE reads in MiXCR, keeping a single row per CDR3 protein. The sample yields approximately 760,000 distinct CDR3 sequences, about 25% seen once. Looked up from germline, CDR1 is SQVTM and CDR2 is ANQGSEA. V gave up 3 bases and J gave up 3 bases, with 14 bases separating them. The length of the CDR3 is 14 residues. The same specimen was also included in a second study, on T cells of mothers and their children. This second study says: The sample comes from 8 or 9 healthy Caucasian donors: mothers and children.

The source is a boy younger than 18 in good health. Sequencing was carried out using blood. The chain uses TRBV29-1 and TRBJ2-5, with D perhaps matching TRBD2 (5 bases). The CDR3 bases are TGCAGCGTTGAGGGTCTAGGGAGAGAAGAGACCCAGTACTTC. Its translation is CSVEGLGREETQYF.